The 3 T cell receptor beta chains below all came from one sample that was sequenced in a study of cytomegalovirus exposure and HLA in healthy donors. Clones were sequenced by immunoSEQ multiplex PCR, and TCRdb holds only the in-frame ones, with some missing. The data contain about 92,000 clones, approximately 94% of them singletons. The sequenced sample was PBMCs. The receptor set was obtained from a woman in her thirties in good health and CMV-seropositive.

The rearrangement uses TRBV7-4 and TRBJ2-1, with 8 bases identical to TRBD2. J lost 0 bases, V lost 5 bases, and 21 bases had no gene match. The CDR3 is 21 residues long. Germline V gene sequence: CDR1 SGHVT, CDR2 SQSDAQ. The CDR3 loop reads CASSRGCVGAAGESSYNEQFF. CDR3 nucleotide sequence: TGTGCCAGCAGCCGAGGATGCGTCGGAGCAGCGGGGGAGAGCTCCTACAATGAGCAGTTCTTC.

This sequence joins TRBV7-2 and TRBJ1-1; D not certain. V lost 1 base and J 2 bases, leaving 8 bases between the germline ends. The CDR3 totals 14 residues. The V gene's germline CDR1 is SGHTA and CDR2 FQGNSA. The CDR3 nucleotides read TGTGCCAGCAGCTTAGGCAGATACAACACTGAAGCTTTCTTT. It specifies CASSLGRYNTEAFF.

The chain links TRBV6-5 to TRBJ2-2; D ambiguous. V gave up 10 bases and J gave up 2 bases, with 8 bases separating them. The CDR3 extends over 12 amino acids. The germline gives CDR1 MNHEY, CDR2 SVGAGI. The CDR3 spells CATQKNTGELFF. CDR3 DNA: TGTGCCACCCAGAAAAACACCGGGGAGCTGTTTTTT.